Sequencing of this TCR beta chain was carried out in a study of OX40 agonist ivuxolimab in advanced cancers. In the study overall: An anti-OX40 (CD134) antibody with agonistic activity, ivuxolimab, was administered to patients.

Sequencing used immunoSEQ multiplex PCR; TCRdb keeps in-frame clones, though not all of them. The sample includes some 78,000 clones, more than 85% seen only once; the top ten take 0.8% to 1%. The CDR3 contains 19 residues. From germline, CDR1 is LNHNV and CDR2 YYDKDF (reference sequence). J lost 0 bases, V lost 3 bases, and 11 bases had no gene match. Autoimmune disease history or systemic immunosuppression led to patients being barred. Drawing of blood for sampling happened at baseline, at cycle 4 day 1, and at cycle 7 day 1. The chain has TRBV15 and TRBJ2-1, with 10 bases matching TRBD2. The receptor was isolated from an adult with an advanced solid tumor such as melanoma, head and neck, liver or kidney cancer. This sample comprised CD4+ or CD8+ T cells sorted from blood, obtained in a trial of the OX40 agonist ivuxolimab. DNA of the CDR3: TGTGCCACCAGCAGTTTGTCGGGACTAGCGATTAGCTCCTACAATGAGCAGTTCTTC. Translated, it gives CATSSLSGLAISSYNEQFF.